This T cell receptor beta chain was identified in a study of blood T cell repertoires in COVID-19. About the study: Whether acute or convalescent, the COVID-19 samples came from the United States, Italy and Spain.

The protocol was immunoSEQ multiplex PCR, while the TCRdb copy is restricted to in-frame clones and leaves out a portion. The data contain approximately 300,000 clones, roughly 90% of them seen just once; the ten biggest clones take up approximately 17%. The CDR3 runs 11 residues. V lost 5 bases, J lost 6 bases, and 5 bases lay in between. The germline CDR1 and CDR2 sequences are SEHNR and FQNEAQ (reference sequence). Across about two dozen US areas, participants ranged in age from roughly 18 to 95 years. To note about this clone: Other nucleotide sequences from this sample produce the same CDR3.

The sample was PBMCs or T cells enriched from blood (not recorded which). V and J are TRBV7-9 and TRBJ2-1; D call uncertain. The receptor comes from a woman in her twenties or thirties who had recovered from COVID-19. The CDR3 nucleotides are TGTGCCAGCAGCCCCAGCAATGAGCAGTTCTTC. Residues: CASSPSNEQFF.